What follows describes a single T cell receptor beta chain. Its target is unknown. Primed by a sample-barcoded 5' primer and a J-beta primer mix, a second PCR proceeded for about 6 to 12 cycles. TCRdb reprocessed the 5' RACE reads with MiXCR, giving one entry per CDR3 protein. The sample has 790,000 or so distinct CDR3 sequences, 45% to 70% seen once; the top ten hold under 30%. Looked up from germline, CDR1 is ENHRY and CDR2 is SYGVKD. V gave up 4 bases and J gave up 7 bases; unmatched junction bases: 9. This CDR3 region has 15 residues. Healthy Russian Caucasian donors spanned ages about 6 to 100 years. This specimen belongs to a study of blood T cells in healthy people across ages. Study conclusions and caveats: Higher diversity, along with more naive CD4+ cells, distinguished long-lived donors from aged donors.

The chain joins TRBV10-3 to TRBJ2-2; TRBD2 matches at 7 bases. The specimen was blood. The receptor was derived from a man in his forties or fifties in good health. The CDR3 nucleotides are TGTGCCATCAGTGCGTCTAATCAGCGGGGCGGGGAGCTGTTTTTT. It codes for CAISASNQRGGELFF.